The sequence of this T cell receptor beta chain was determined in a study of shared clonotypes between healthy human individuals. Among the unsorted PBMC samples, replicate PCRs used roughly 300 ng DNA, 30,000 to 35,000 T cell genomes. Profiled with immunoSEQ multiplex PCR; TCRdb holds only in-frame clones, not every one. The repertoire consists of 450,000 to 500,000 clones, with about 82% occurring once and the leading ten covering 10% to 15%. Notes on this clone: This same CDR3 is encoded by further DNA sequences in the sample.

Germline V CDR1 and CDR2: GTSNPN, SVGIG (reference sequence). The CDR3 length is 14 residues. V lost 3 bases and J lost 1, with 12 bases in between. The sequenced material came from PBMCs. The source of this sequence is a woman between 40 and 55 years old in good health. Some clones in this sample may be carry-over from other donors' samples. The rearrangement uses TRBV30 and TRBJ2-5; TRBD1 or TRBD2 may be the D gene (5 bases each). The CDR3 DNA reads TGTGCCTGGAGACCCGGGACCGCCCAAGAGACCCAGTACTTC. Translated: CAWRPGTAQETQYF.